This TCR beta chain comes out of a study of T-cell reconstitution after alpha-beta-depleted transplantation in children. General study findings and limits: High day-60 TCRbeta diversity in some patients came from surviving recipient T cells and thymic progenitors. Expanded clones from the graft, numbering several hundred, reportedly supplied alpha-beta T cells about two months after transplant. Counts and diversity of T cells one year after transplant came mostly from newly produced T cells.

This clonotype has ten or more counts. Its cognate antigen is unknown. Preparing the TCRbeta library involved the use of unique molecular identifiers. TCRdb ran MiXCR on the PCR reads and lists one entry per CDR3 protein. The sample lists 400,000 to 550,000 distinct CDR3 sequences, 10% to 13% occurring once. V was cut by 2 bases and J by 3 bases, with 12 bases left in between. Germline-derived CDR1 and CDR2 are SGHRS and YFSETQ. The CDR3 has 14 residues. This sequence joins TRBV5-1 and TRBJ2-7; weak D call: TRBD2 (6 bases). The sequence was collected from a child aged 2 to 15 with inherited bone marrow failure, due to receive a stem cell transplant. The starting material was PBMCs, obtained before TCRalphabeta/CD19-depleted stem cell transplant. DNA for the CDR3: TGCGCCAGCAGCTTTGACGCGGGACGCTACGAGCAGTACTTC. Protein sequence: CASSFDAGRYEQYF.